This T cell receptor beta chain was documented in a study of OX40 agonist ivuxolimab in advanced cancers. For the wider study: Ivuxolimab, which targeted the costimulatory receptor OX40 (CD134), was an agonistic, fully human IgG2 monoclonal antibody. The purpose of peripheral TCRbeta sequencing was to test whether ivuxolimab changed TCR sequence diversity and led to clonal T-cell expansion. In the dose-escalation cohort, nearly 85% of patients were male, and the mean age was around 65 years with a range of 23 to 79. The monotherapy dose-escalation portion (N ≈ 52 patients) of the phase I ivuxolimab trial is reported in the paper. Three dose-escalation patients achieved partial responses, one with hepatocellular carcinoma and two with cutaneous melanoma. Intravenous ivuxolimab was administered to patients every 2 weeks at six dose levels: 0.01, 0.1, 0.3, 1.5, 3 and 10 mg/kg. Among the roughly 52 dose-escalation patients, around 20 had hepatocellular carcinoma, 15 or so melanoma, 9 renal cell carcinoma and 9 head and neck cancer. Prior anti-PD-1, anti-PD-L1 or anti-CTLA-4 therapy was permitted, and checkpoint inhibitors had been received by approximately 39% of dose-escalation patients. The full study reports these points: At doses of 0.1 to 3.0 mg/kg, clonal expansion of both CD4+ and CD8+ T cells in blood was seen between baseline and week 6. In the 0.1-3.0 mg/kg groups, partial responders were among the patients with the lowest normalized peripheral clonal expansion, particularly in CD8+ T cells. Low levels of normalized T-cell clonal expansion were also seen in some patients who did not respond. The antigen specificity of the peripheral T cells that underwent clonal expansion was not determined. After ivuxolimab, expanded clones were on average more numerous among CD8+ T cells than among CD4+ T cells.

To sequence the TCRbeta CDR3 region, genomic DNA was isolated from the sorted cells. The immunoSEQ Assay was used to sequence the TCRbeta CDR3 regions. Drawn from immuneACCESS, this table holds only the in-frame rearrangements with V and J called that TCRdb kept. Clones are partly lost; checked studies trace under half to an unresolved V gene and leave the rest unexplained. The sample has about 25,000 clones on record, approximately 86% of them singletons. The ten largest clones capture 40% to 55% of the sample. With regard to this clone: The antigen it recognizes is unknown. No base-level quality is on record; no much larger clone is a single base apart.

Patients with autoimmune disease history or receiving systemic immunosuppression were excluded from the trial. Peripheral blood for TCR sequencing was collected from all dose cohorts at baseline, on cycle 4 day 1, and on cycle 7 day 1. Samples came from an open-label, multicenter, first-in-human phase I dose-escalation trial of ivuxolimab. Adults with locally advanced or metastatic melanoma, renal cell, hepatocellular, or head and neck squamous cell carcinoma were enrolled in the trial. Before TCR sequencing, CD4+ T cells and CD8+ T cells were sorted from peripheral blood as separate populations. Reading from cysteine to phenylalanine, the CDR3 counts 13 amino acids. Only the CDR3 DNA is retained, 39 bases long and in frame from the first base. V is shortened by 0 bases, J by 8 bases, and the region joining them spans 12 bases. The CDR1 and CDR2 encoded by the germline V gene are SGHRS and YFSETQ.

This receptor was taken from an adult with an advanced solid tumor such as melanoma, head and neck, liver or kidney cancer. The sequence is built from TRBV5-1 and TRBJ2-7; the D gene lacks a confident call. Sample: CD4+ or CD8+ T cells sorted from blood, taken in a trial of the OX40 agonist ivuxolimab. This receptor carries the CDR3 CASSLEDSRKQYF. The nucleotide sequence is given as TGCGCCAGCAGCTTGGAAGACTCCAGGAAGCAGTACTTC.